This is a list of T cell receptor beta chains from one sample in a study of shared clonotypes between healthy human individuals. The assay was immunoSEQ multiplex PCR, and TCRdb's table has in-frame clones only and misses some. The sample consists of hundreds of thousands of clones, about 98% of them appearing once. The sample was naive CD8+ T cells sorted from blood. Receptor source: a man under 40 in good health. CDR3s include the opening cysteine and the closing phenylalanine or tryptophan. A D gene is named only where the DNA matches it firmly. Only some rows state a clone size, as once, few, many or a class for expanded clones.

j_gene	d_gene	v_gene	abundance	CDR3nt	CDR3aa
TRBJ2-7	TRBD1	TRBV2	few	TGTGCCAGCAGTGACAGGGGGTCCTACGAGCAGTACTTC	CASSDRGSYEQYF
TRBJ2-7	TRBD1	TRBV27	NA	TGTGCCAGCACCCGGCGGACAGGGGTTGACGAGCAGTACTTC	CASTRRTGVDEQYF
TRBJ2-3	TRBD2	TRBV29-1	once	TGCAGCGTTATTAGGGTCGGCGGGACTACCACAGATACGCAGTATTTT	CSVIRVGGTTTDTQYF
TRBJ2-7	NA	TRBV5-5	NA	TGTGCCAGCAGCGAAGGGTTAGGGGCCTACGAGCAGTACTTC	CASSEGLGAYEQYF
TRBJ1-4	TRBD1	TRBV7-9	NA	TGTGCCAGCAGCTTAAGGACAGGAAATAATGAAAAACTGTTTTTT	CASSLRTGNNEKLFF
TRBJ1-1	NA	TRBV27	NA	TGTGCCAGCAGTTTAGCTGCCACCGACAGGACTTTCTTT	CASSLAATDRTFF
TRBJ2-7	NA	TRBV29-1	NA	TGCAGCGTTTCGGGGAGTTCCTCCTACGAGCAGTACTTC	CSVSGSSSYEQYF
TRBJ2-6	NA	TRBV28	NA	TGTGCCAGCAGATCCCGCAGGATTAGCTCTGGGGCCAACGTCCTGACTTTC	CASRSRRISSGANVLTF
TRBJ2-7	NA	TRBV4-1	NA	TGCGCCAGCACAGGCACCGGCGGCGAGCAGTACTTC	CASTGTGGEQYF
TRBJ2-3	NA	TRBV9	NA	TGTGCCAGCAGCGTCGGCCGGCGGGACCCGTTCGATACGCAGTATTTT	CASSVGRRDPFDTQYF
TRBJ2-5	NA	TRBV6-5	NA	TGTGCCAGCAGTTACGCAGGAGGAGCCCAAGAGACCCAGTACTTC	CASSYAGGAQETQYF
TRBJ2-7	NA	TRBV5-5	NA	TGTGCCAGCAGCCTCACCGTCGGGACGGGCTCCTACGAGCAGTACTTC	CASSLTVGTGSYEQYF
TRBJ2-3	NA	TRBV15	NA	TGTGCCACCATCTCCGGGACACGAAGCACAGATACGCAGTATTTT	CATISGTRSTDTQYF
TRBJ1-1	NA	TRBV6-5	NA	TGTGCCAGCGAGGACCAGGGTGATGCTTTCTTT	CASEDQGDAFF
TRBJ1-2	TRBD1	TRBV7-9	NA	TGTGCCAGCAGCGACGGACAGGGCTATGGCTACACCTTC	CASSDGQGYGYTF
TRBJ2-5	NA	TRBV4-1	NA	TGCGCCAGCAGCCGTGTGGGGGAAGGGGAGACCCAGTACTTC	CASSRVGEGETQYF
TRBJ2-1	NA	TRBV29-1	NA	TGCAGCGTTGAAAGTCTACTCTCCTACAATGAGCAGTTCTTC	CSVESLLSYNEQFF
TRBJ1-3	TRBD1	TRBV11-2	NA	TGTGCCAGCAACAACCCAAGACAGGGTATAACTGGAAACACCATATATTTT	CASNNPRQGITGNTIYF
TRBJ1-2	NA	TRBV2	NA	TGTGCCAGCGGGGGAGGTGGCTACACCTTC	CASGGGGYTF
TRBJ2-1	TRBD2	TRBV7-2	NA	TGTGCCAGCAGCTTAGGGCCGGGAGGTGGGTTCTTC	CASSLGPGGGFF
TRBJ2-4	TRBD2	TRBV9	NA	TGTGCCAGCAGCGTCCTAGCGGGAGTAGGTGACATTCAGTACTTC	CASSVLAGVGDIQYF
TRBJ2-1	NA	TRBV10-2	NA	TGCGCCAGCGGTTCTGGCAGTCCCTACAATGAGCAGTTCTTC	CASGSGSPYNEQFF
TRBJ2-2	TRBD2	TRBV6-5	once	TGTGCCAGCAGTTACTACAGCGGGGCGTACACCGGGGAGCTGTTTTTT	CASSYYSGAYTGELFF
TRBJ2-1	TRBD2	TRBV7-2	NA	TGTGCCAGCAGCCATCACCCCACTAGCGGGGCGATCTCCTACAATGAGCAGTTCTTC	CASSHHPTSGAISYNEQFF
TRBJ2-1	TRBD2	TRBV29-1	NA	TGCAGCGTTGTGGTTGCTGGGACTAGCGCATACAATGAGCAGTTCTTC	CSVVVAGTSAYNEQFF
TRBJ2-7	TRBD1	TRBV28	NA	TGTGCCAGCAGGAAGACAGGGGAAAGGAGGTACGAGCAGTACTTC	CASRKTGERRYEQYF
TRBJ2-1	TRBD1	TRBV10-3	NA	TGTGCCATCAGTGAGGACAGGGGCCTTACAAATGAGCAGTTCTTC	CAISEDRGLTNEQFF
TRBJ2-5	NA	TRBV11-2	NA	TGTGCCAGCAGCTCCAATATTCAGTACTTC	CASSSNIQYF
TRBJ2-1	NA	TRBV11-3	NA	TGTGCCAGCAGCTTAGAGGTGGGGATAAGACCCTACAATGAGCAGTTCTTC	CASSLEVGIRPYNEQFF
TRBJ1-1	NA	TRBV28	NA	TGTGCCAGCAGCTCCCGGTTGAACACTGAAGCTTTCTTT	CASSSRLNTEAFF
TRBJ1-3	NA	TRBV9	NA	TGTGCCAGCAGCGGCTCGGGCAACACCATATATTTT	CASSGSGNTIYF
TRBJ2-1	NA	TRBV7-9	NA	TGTGCCAGCAGCTTCTCAGTATTGGACACCTACAATGAGCAGTTCTTC	CASSFSVLDTYNEQFF
TRBJ1-2	NA	TRBV30	NA	TGTGCCTGGAGTGATCGGGCTGCCTATGGCTACACCTTC	CAWSDRAAYGYTF
TRBJ1-2	NA	TRBV9	NA	TGTGCCAGCAGCCTCGGGGGGCTAGCTAACTATGGCTACACCTTC	CASSLGGLANYGYTF
TRBJ2-3	NA	TRBV7-3	NA	TGTGCCAGCAGCAAAGATGGGGAAACAGATACGCAGTATTTT	CASSKDGETDTQYF
TRBJ1-4	TRBD1	TRBV15	NA	TGTGCCACCAACCCGGGACAGGATAATGAAAAACTGTTTTTT	CATNPGQDNEKLFF
TRBJ2-5	NA	TRBV11-2	NA	TGTGCCAGCAGCTTAGGGGTAGGGGGAGTTGAAGAGACCCAGTACTTC	CASSLGVGGVEETQYF
TRBJ2-5	TRBD2	TRBV4-2	once	TGTGCCAGCAGCCCCAATCCTAGCGGGAGGCAAGAGACCCAGTACTTC	CASSPNPSGRQETQYF
TRBJ2-1	NA	TRBV12-5	NA	TGTGCTAGTGGTTCGGGACTTCCCTTTGAGCAGTTCTTC	CASGSGLPFEQFF
TRBJ2-7	NA	TRBV7-6	NA	TGTGCCAGCAGCCAGGGACCCGACGAGCAGTACTTC	CASSQGPDEQYF